This T cell receptor (beta chain) was sequenced in a study of chemoradiotherapy in HPV16-positive cancers. Background on the study: Candidate HPV-specific clones and shared TCR motifs came from two HPV16-positive patients. Overall study findings and caveats: Non-HPV-specific T cells did not expand in tumors during treatment, whereas candidate HPV-specific clones and E7-related motifs did. For HPV16-positive patients, expanding HPV-responsive T cells associated with longer recurrence-free survival.

About this clone itself: What it recognizes is unknown.

Assay: immunoSEQ multiplex PCR; the TCRdb copy retains only in-frame clones and omits some. The sample consists of 1,500 to 2,000 clones, around 95% of them appearing once. The CDR3 length is 13 residues. Germline assignment: CDR1 MRHNA and CDR2 SNTAGT. The V and J ends lost 3 bases and 12 bases respectively, with 15 bases between them. Over chemoradiotherapy, repertoires were sampled more than once. The sequencing here drew on tumor tissue, taken from a patient who underwent chemoradiotherapy. This chain uses TRBV6-4 with TRBJ2-1, with D perhaps matching TRBD2 (5 bases). The clonotype comes from a human donor with HPV-associated anogenital cancer. CDR3 amino acids: CASSEGERDRQFF. For the CDR3, the DNA is TGTGCCAGCAGTGAGGGAGAACGCGACCGGCAGTTCTTC.